The present entry profiles one TCR beta chain with its context. In the source study's methods: Counts of nucleated cells, estimated from reference gene primer amplification, were obtained. Profiled with immunoSEQ multiplex PCR; TCRdb holds only in-frame clones, not every one. The V and J calls and the clone size are those of that table, but D and trimming were determined from the DNA. There are about 34,000 clones in the sample; about 75% occur only once, and about 15% lies in the top ten. The data originate from a study of blood T cell repertoires in COVID-19. Turning to the study itself: Researchers got acute and convalescent COVID-19 samples from the United States, Italy and Spain.

This CDR3 is 16 amino acids long. V gave up 5 bases and J gave up 4 bases; unmatched junction bases: 9. From germline, CDR1 is MDHEN and CDR2 SYDVKM. This TCR came from a man older than 75 with active or convalescent COVID-19. Sample: peripheral blood. The chain has TRBV28 and TRBJ1-3, with 9 bases identical to TRBD1. The CDR3 DNA is TGTGCCAGCAGTGCCCCGGACAGGGGAGCAGGAAACACCATATATTTT. Translation gives CASSAPDRGAGNTIYF.